This T cell receptor beta chain was sequenced for a study of T cells in Graves' hyperthyroidism and ophthalmopathy. The CDR3 length is 16 residues. The V end was cut by 5 bases, the J end by 6 bases, with 20 bases between. At least ten counts were recorded for this clonotype. Amplification of TCR beta CDR3 regions used RNA as the template. Initially, a first-round RT-PCR of the TCR CDR3 employed the HTBI primer set. TCRdb reprocessed the multiplex PCR reads with MiXCR, giving one entry per CDR3 protein. The data hold roughly 500,000 distinct CDR3 sequences, with over 11% observed a single time. The specimen sequenced was blood. The TCR originated in a woman under 40 with Graves' hyperthyroidism that later progressed to Graves' ophthalmopathy. The chain couples TRBV12-3 or TRBV12-4 to TRBJ2-1, with D maybe TRBD2 (5 bases). The CDR3 sequence is CASSRLRGRFGNEQFF. The CDR3 DNA follows: TGTGCCAGCAGTCGATTACGGGGTCGTTTTGGCAATGAGCAGTTCTTC.